The 6 T cell receptor beta chains below all came from one sample that was sequenced in a study of blood T cell repertoires in COVID-19. This table comes from immunoSEQ multiplex PCR, and its TCRdb copy is limited to in-frame clones, with some not included. The table records over 60,000 clones, around three quarters of them present only once. Material: peripheral blood. The receptors come from a human donor in a cohort sampled during active COVID-19.

This rearrangement joins TRBV5-4 to TRBJ2-3; 13 bases map to TRBD2. The germline V gene encodes CDR1 SGHNT and CDR2 YYREEE (reference sequence). This CDR3 contains 18 residues. With V trimmed by 0 bases and J by 4 bases, 8 bases remained unmatched. The CDR3 is CASSLGGRTSGRADTQYF. CDR3 in DNA: TGTGCCAGCAGCTTGGGGGGCCGGACTAGCGGGAGAGCAGATACGCAGTATTTT. Filled out from reference TRBV5-4 and TRBJ2-3, the complete variable domain reads ETGVTQSPTHLIKTRGQQVTLRCSSQSGHNTVSWYQQALGQGPQFIFQYYREEENGRGNFPPRFSGLQFPNYSSELNVNALELDDSALYLCASSLGGRTSGRADTQYFGPGTRLTVL.

The chain employs TRBV6-6 and TRBJ2-7; 7 nucleotides match TRBD2. The CDR3 has 13 residues. From germline, CDR1 is MNHNY and CDR2 SVGAGI (reference sequence). The junction had 8 bases not matched to a gene; V was cut back by 5 bases and J by 7 bases. The CDR3 is CASSGRATWEQYF. The CDR3 nucleotides read TGTGCCAGCAGTGGGAGGGCGACTTGGGAGCAGTACTTC.

V usage is TRBV20-1 and J usage is TRBJ2-1, with 12 nucleotides matching TRBD2. There are 16 residues in the CDR3. Germline V gene data show CDR1 as DFQATT and CDR2 as SNEGSKA (reference sequence). The junction had 7 bases not matched to a gene; V was cut back by 3 bases and J by 4 bases. The CDR3 sequence: CSASSSGRATYNEQFF. The CDR3 DNA follows: TGCAGTGCTAGTTCTAGCGGGAGGGCCACTTACAATGAGCAGTTCTTC.

The chain carries TRBV4-2 and TRBJ2-6; D call uncertain. The germline CDR1 and CDR2 sequences are LGHNA and YNFKEQ. Trimming removed 1 base at V and 0 bases at J, with 10 bases between. This CDR3 is 17 amino acids long. As DNA, the CDR3 is TGTGCCAGCAGCCAAGCCCAGGCAGTCTCTGGGGCCAACGTCCTGACTTTC. Translation: CASSQAQAVSGANVLTF.

The rearrangement links TRBV5-1 to TRBJ2-1; 11 nucleotides line up with TRBD2. Trimming cost V 4 bases and J 3 bases; bases outside gene matches: 12. The V gene's germline CDR1 is SGHRS and CDR2 YFSETQ. CDR3 size: 18 residues. The CDR3 nucleotides read TGCGCCAGCAGCGGAGTAGCGGGAGGGCAGAACTACTACAATGAGCAGTTCTTC. The encoded protein is CASSGVAGGQNYYNEQFF.

The rearrangement joins TRBV5-6 to TRBJ1-5; maybe TRBD1 (6 bases). CDR3 length: 13 residues. Germline CDR1 reads SGHDT; CDR2 reads YYEEEE. Trimming removed 3 bases at V and 4 bases at J, with 8 bases between. The CDR3 sequence: CASSSTGNQPQHF. The CDR3 DNA reads TGTGCCAGCAGCTCCACAGGGAATCAGCCCCAGCATTTT. Full variable domain (remainder filled in from reference TRBV5-6 and TRBJ1-5): DAGVTQSPTHLIKTRGQQVTLRCSPKSGHDTVSWYQQALGQGPQFIFQYYEEEERQRGNFPDRFSGHQFPNYSSELNVNALLLGDSALYLCASSSTGNQPQHFGDGTRLSIL.